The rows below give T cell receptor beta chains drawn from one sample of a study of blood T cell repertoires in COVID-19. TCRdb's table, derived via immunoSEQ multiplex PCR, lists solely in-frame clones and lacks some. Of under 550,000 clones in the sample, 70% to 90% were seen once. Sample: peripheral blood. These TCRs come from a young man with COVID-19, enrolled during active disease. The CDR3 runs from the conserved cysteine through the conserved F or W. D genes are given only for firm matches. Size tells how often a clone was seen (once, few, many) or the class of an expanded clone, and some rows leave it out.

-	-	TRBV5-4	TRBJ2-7	CASSLFLAREQYF
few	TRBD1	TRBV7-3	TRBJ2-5	CASSPRGTEGETQYF
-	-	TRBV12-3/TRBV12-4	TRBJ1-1	CASSLGGGGPAFF
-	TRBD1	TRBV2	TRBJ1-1	CASRKQGVTEAFF
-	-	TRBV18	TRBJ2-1	CASFRRDPYNEQFF
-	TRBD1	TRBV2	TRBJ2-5	CASRGQAEETQYF
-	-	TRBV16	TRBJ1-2	CASSQEPGYGYTF
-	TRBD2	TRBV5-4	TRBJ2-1	CASSGGTSVGEQFF
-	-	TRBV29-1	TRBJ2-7	CSVQNPGLPYEQYF
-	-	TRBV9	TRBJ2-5	CASSVAAGQETQYF
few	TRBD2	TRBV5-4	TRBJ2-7	CASSLAGGSEQYF
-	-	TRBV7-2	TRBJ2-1	CASSPGHISYNEQFF
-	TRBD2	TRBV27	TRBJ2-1	CASSSGLAGGSKQFF
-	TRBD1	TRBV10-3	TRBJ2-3	CAISERTGSTDTQYF
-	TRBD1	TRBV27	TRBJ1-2	CASSPMPGTANYGYTF
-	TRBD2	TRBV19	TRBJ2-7	CASSRLAPSYEQYF
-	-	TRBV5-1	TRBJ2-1	CASSLAVFSGEQFF
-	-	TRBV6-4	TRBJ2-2	CASRRESNTGELFF
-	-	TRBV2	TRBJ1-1	CASSLGVETEAFF
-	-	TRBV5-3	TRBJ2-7	CARSLPSPYEQYF
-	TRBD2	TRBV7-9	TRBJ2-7	CASSRSGGHDEQYF
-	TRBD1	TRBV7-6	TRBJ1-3	CASSLGTGGSSGNTIYF
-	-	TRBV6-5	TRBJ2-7	CASSNTPSIPHEQYF
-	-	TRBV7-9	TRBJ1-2	CASSLGSRGHYGYTF
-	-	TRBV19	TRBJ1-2	CASSTDGGRGYTF
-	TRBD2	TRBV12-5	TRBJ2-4	CASGSTSSGRARNIQYF
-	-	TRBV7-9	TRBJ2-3	CASSLARDRATDTQYF
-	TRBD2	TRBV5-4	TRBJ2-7	CASSDGTSGGHPYEQYF
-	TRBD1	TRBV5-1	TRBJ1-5	CASSLGTGTNQPQHF
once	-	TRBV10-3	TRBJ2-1	CAISEVEGLDEQFF
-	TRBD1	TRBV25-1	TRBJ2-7	CASSEGTGPYEQYF
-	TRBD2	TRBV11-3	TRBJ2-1	CASSAGPGLAGGPHEQFF
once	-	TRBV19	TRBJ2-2	CASIRAENTGELFF
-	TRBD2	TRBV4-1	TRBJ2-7	CASSQASGVSYEQYF
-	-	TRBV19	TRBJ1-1	CASSLRSGLNTEAFF
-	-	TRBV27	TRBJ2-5	CASSLRTDQETQYF
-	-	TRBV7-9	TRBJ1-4	CASTRGEKLFF
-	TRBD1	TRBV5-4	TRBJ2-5	CASSTGQGVRVKTQYF
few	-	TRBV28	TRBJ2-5	CASSLPGVQETQYF
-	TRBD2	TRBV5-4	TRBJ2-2	CASRAGEPTGELFF
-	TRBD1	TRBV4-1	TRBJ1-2	CASSPRGTGGYTF
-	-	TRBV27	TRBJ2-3	CASSPEGVTDTQYF
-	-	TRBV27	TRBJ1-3	CATMKTGGVSGNTIYF
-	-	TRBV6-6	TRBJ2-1	CASSPLSGIANEQFF
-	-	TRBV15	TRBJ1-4	CATSRVPGEKLFF
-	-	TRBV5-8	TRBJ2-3	CASSTSSNTQYF
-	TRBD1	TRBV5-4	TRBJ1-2	CASSGWTGGEGGYTF
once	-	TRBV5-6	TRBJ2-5	CASSLSRSSRETQYF